Reported below is one T cell receptor (beta chain). Treatment in this sample: around 19 received Ad26.COV2.S at low or high dose, single or two shots; about 5 received placebo; per-sample allocation not given. Material that was analyzed had been drawn on day 63 after the first vaccine or placebo injection. This adult donor, from Boston, was 18-55 years old. The repertoire was sequenced with immunoSEQ multiplex PCR; TCRdb's copy has only in-frame clones and lacks some. The sample includes hundreds of thousands of clones, roughly nine tenths of them seen just once. The data are from a study of Ad26.COV2.S vaccination and SARS-CoV-2 variants. Sequenced material: peripheral blood, taken in a trial of Ad26.COV2.S vaccine versus placebo. The receptor was isolated from a person aged 18 to 59 who received the Ad26.COV2.S COVID-19 vaccine or a placebo.

CDR3: CASSSWTGVLADTQYF. In DNA form, the CDR3 reads TGTGCCAGCAGCTCTTGGACAGGGGTATTGGCAGATACGCAGTATTTT. The V call is TRBV9, the J call TRBJ2-3; 9 bases line up with TRBD1. CDR1 is SGDLS and CDR2 is YYNGEE in the germline V gene. V shed 4 bases and J 4 bases; nucleotides not matched to a gene: 10. The CDR3 has 16 amino acids.